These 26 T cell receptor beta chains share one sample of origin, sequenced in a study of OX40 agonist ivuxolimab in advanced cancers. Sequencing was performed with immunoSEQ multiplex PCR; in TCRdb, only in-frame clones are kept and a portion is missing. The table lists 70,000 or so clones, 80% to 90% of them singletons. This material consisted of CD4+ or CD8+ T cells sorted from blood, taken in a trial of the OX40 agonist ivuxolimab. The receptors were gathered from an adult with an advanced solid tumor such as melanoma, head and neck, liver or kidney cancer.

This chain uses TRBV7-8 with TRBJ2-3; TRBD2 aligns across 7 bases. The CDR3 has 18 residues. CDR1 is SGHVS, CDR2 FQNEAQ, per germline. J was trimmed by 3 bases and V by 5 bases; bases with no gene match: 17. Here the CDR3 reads CASSSHRSPAGRTDTQYF. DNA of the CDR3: TGTGCCAGCAGCAGCCATAGGAGCCCAGCGGGGAGGACAGATACGCAGTATTTT.

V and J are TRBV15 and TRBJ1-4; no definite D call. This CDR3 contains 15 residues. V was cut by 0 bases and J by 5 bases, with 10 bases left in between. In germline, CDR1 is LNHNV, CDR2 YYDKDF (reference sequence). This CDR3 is CATSRDQNSNEKLFF. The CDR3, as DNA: TGTGCCACCAGCAGAGATCAGAATTCGAATGAAAAACTGTTTTTT.

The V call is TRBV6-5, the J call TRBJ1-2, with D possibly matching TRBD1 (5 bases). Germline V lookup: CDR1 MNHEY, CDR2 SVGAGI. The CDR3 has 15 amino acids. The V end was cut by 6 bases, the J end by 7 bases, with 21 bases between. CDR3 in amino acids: CASSPLEWGGRGYTF. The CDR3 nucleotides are TGTGCCAGCAGCCCCCTGGAGTGGGGGGGACGTGGCTACACCTTC.

The CDR3 nucleotides are TGTGCCAGCAGCCAGCTCGGGACAGGGGGCTACGAGCAGTACTTC. This sequence encodes CASSQLGTGGYEQYF. The chain employs TRBV14 and TRBJ2-7; 11 bases are shared with TRBD1. After removal of 3 bases from V and 3 bases from J, the junction contained 4 bases not matched to a gene. Germline assignment: CDR1 SGHDN and CDR2 FVKESK. CDR3 length equals 15 residues. The variable domain in full, completed from reference TRBV14 and TRBJ2-7, reads EAGVTQFPSHSVIEKGQTVTLRCDPISGHDNLYWYRRVMGKEIKFLLHFVKESKQDESGMPNNRFLAERTGGTYSTLKVQPAELEDSGVYFCASSQLGTGGYEQYFGPGTRLTVT.

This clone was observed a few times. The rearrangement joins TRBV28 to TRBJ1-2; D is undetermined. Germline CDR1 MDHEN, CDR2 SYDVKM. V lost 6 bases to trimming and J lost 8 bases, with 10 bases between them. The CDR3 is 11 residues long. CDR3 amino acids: CASSNPLGYTF. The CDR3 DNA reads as TGTGCCAGCAGCAATCCTCTGGGCTACACCTTC.

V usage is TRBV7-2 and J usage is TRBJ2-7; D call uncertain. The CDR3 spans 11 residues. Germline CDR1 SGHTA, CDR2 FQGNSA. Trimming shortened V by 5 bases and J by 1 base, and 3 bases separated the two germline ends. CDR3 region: CASSPSYEQYF. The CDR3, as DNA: TGTGCCAGCAGCCCTTCCTACGAGCAGTACTTC. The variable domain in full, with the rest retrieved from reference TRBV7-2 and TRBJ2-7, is GAGVSQSPSNKVTEKGKDVELRCDPISGHTALYWYRQSLGQGLEFLIYFQGNSAPDKSGLPSDRFSAERTGGSVSTLTIQRTQQEDSAVYLCASSPSYEQYFGPGTRLTVT.

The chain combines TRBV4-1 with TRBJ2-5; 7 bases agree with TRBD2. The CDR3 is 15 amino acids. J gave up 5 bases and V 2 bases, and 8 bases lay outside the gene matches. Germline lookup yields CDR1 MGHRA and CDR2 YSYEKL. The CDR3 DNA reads TGCGCCAGCAGCCAATTTGGGGGAGGGCTGGAGACCCAGTACTTC. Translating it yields CASSQFGGGLETQYF.

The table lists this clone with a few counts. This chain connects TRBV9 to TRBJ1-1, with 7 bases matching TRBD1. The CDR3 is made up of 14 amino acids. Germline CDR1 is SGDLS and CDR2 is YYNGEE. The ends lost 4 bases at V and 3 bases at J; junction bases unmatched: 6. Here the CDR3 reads CASSPGGAYTEAFF. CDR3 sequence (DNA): TGTGCCAGCAGCCCAGGGGGGGCCTACACTGAAGCTTTCTTT.

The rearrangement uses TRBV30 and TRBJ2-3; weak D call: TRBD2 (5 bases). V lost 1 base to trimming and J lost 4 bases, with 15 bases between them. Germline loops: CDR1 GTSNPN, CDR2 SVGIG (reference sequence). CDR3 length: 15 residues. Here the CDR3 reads CAWSGGLYPADTQYF. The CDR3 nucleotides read TGTGCCTGGAGTGGAGGACTGTATCCGGCAGATACGCAGTATTTT.

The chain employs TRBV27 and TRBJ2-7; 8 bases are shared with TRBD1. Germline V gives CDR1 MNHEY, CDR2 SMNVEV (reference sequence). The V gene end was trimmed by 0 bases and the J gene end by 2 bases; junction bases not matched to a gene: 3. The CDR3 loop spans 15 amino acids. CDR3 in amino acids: CASSLSQQGAYEQYF. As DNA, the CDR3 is TGTGCCAGCAGTTTATCGCAACAGGGGGCCTACGAGCAGTACTTC.

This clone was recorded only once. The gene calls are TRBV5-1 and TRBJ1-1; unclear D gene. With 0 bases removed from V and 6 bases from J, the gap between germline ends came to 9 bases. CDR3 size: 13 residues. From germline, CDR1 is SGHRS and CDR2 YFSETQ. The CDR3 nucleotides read TGCGCCAGCAGCTTGGGGCCCGTTCCTGAAGCTTTCTTT. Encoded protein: CASSLGPVPEAFF.

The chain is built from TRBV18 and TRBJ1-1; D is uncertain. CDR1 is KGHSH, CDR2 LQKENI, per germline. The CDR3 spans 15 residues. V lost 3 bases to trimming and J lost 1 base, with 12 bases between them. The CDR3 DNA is TGTGCCAGCTCACCCCCCCCGCCCGGGAACACTGAAGCTTTCTTT. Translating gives CASSPPPPGNTEAFF.

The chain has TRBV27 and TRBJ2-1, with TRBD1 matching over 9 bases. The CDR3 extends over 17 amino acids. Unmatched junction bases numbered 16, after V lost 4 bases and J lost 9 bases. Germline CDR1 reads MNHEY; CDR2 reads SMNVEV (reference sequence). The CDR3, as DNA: TGTGCCAGCAGTTCAAGACTGGGACAGGGTGCCCGTGGTGAGCAGTTCTTC. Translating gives CASSSRLGQGARGEQFF.

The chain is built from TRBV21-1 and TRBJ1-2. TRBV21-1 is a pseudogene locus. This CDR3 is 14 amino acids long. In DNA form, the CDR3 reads TGTGCCAGCAGCGGTGGCAGGGGGGGCTATGGCTACACCTTC. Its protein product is CASSGGRGGYGYTF.

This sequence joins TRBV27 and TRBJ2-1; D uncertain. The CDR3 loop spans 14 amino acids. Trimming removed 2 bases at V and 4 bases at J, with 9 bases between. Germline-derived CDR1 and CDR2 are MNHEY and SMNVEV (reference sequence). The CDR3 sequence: CASSLNPGYNEQFF. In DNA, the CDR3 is TGTGCCAGCAGTTTAAACCCAGGTTACAATGAGCAGTTCTTC.

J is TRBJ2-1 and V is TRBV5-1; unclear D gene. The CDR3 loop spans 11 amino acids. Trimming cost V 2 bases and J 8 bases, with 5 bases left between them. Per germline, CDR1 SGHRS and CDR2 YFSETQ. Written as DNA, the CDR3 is TGCGCCAGCAGCTTAAGTGATGAGCAGTTCTTC. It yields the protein CASSLSDEQFF. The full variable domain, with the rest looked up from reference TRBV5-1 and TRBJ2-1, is KAGVTQTPRYLIKTRGQQVTLSCSPISGHRSVSWYQQTPGQGLQFLFEYFSETQRNKGNFPGRFSGRQFSNSRSEMNVSTLELGDSALYLCASSLSDEQFFGPGTRLTVL.

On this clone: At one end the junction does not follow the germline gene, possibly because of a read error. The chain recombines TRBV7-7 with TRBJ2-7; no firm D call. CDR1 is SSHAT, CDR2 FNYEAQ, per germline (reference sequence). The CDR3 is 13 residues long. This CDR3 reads CASSLDLVSEQYF. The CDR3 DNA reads TGTGCTAGCAGCTTAGACCTAGTATCGGAGCAGTACTTC.

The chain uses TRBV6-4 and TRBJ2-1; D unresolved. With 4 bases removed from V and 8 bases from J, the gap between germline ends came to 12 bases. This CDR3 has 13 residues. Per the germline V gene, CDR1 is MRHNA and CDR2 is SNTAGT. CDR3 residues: CASSVAQRHEQFF. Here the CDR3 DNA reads TGTGCCAGCAGTGTGGCCCAACGCCATGAGCAGTTCTTC.

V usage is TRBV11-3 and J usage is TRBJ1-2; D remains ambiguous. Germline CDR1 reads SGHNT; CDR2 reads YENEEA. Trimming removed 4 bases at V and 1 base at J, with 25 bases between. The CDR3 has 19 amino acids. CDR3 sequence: CASSYLLSSRDQINYGYTF. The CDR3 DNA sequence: TGTGCCAGCAGCTACCTCCTGAGCAGTCGAGACCAGATTAACTATGGCTACACCTTC.

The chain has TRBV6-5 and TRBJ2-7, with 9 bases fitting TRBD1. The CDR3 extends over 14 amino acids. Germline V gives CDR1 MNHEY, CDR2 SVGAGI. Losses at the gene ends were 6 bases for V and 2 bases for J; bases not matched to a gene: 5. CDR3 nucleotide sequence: TGTGCCAGCAGCTCCGGGACAGGGCCCTACGAGCAGTACTTC. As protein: CASSSGTGPYEQYF.

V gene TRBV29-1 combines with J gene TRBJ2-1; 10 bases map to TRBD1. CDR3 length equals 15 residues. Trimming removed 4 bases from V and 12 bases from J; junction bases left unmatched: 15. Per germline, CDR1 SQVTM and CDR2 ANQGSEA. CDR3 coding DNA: TGCAGCGTTGGTGGCCGGGACAGGGGCAAGGGGGGGCAGTTCTTC. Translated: CSVGGRDRGKGGQFF.

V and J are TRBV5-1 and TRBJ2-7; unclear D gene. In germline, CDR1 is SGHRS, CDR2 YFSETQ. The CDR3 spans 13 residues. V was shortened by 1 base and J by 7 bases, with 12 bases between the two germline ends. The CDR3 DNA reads TGCGCCAGCAGCTTGAAGTTCGGAAGTGAGCAGTACTTC. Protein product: CASSLKFGSEQYF. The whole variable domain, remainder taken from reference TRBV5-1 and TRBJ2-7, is KAGVTQTPRYLIKTRGQQVTLSCSPISGHRSVSWYQQTPGQGLQFLFEYFSETQRNKGNFPGRFSGRQFSNSRSEMNVSTLELGDSALYLCASSLKFGSEQYFGPGTRLTVT.

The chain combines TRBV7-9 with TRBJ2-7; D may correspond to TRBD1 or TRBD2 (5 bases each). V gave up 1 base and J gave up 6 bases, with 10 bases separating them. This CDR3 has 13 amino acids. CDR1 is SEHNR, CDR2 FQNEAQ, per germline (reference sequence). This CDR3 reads CASSLGLGAEQYF. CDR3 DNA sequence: TGTGCCAGCAGCTTAGGTCTCGGGGCCGAGCAGTACTTC.

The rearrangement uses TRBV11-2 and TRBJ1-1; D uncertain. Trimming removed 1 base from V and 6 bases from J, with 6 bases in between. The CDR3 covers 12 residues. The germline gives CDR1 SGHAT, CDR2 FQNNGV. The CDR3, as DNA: TGTGCCAGCAGCTTAGTACTGGCTGAAGCTTTCTTT. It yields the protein CASSLVLAEAFF.

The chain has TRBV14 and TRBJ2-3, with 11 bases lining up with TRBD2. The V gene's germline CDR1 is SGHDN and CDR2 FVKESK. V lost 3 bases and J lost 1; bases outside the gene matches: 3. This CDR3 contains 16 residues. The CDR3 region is CASSQGTSGGTDTQYF. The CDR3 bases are TGTGCCAGCAGCCAGGGGACTAGCGGAGGCACAGATACGCAGTATTTT.

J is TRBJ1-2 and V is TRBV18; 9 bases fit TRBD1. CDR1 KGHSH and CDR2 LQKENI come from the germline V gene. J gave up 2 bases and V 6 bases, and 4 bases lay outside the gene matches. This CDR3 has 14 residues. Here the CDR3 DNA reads TGTGCCAGCTCCGCCGGACAGGGGAACTATGGCTACACCTTC. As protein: CASSAGQGNYGYTF. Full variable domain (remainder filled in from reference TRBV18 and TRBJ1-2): NAGVMQNPRHLVRRRGQEARLRCSPMKGHSHVYWYRQLPEEGLKFMVYLQKENIIDESGMPKERFSAEFPKEGPSILRIQQVVRGDSAAYFCASSAGQGNYGYTFGSGTRLTVV.